This is a list of T cell receptor beta chains from one sample in a study of regulatory T cells in long-lasting Graves disease. Each CDR3 protein gets one entry after TCRdb re-called the multiplex PCR reads with MiXCR. This sample yields approximately 230,000 distinct CDR3 sequences, of which approximately 20% are seen a single time; 22% belongs to the top ten. The sample in question was peripheral blood mononuclear cells (PBMCs), obtained at new diagnosis, from a patient treated with antithyroid drugs. Receptor source: a female donor with Graves disease. CDR3s include the opening cysteine and the closing phenylalanine or tryptophan. Each record gives: J gene, D gene, clone size, V gene, CDR3 DNA, CDR3 protein. A D gene is named only where the DNA matches it firmly. Not all rows give a size; the values are once, few, many and, for expanded clones, a class.

>TRBJ1-1|.|few|TRBV19
TGTGCCAGTAGTATATGGGGGGACGAAGCTTTCTTT
CASSIWGDEAFF
>TRBJ2-7|TRBD2|many|TRBV19
TGTGCCAGTAGTATGTCGACTAGCGGGAGGGCCTACGAGCAGTACTTC
CASSMSTSGRAYEQYF
>TRBJ2-1|.|many|TRBV9
TGTGCCAGCAGCGTATCGGGATTGAATGAGCAGTTCTTC
CASSVSGLNEQFF
>TRBJ2-1|TRBD2|.|TRBV7-2
TGTGCCAGCAGCCCCCCCAGCGGGAGGTTTGGGAATGAGCAGTTCTTC
CASSPPSGRFGNEQFF
>TRBJ1-1|TRBD1|many|TRBV28
TGTGCCAGCAGTTTAACAGGGGGAAGGTCTGAAGCTTTCTTT
CASSLTGGRSEAFF
>TRBJ1-4|.|many|TRBV20-1
TGCAGTGCTAGAGGACTCTATAGGGATGAAAAACTGTTTTTT
CSARGLYRDEKLFF
>TRBJ2-2|.|many|TRBV19
TGTGCCAGTACTCGCCTGGGTCCCGAAGTGACCGGGGAGCTGTTTTTT
CASTRLGPEVTGELFF
>TRBJ2-7|TRBD1|.|TRBV12-3/TRBV12-4
TGTGCCAGCAGCCCAACCGCAACGACCCCCCAGACAGGGAAAAGAAACGAGCAGTACTTC
CASSPTATTPQTGKRNEQYF
>TRBJ1-2|.|.|TRBV30
TGTGCCTGGAGTGTTGCGGGGGGCGGGGGCTACACCTTC
CAWSVAGGGGYTF
>TRBJ2-1|.|many|TRBV27
TGTGCCAGCAGTCTAAATCCCAGCTACAATGAGCAGTTCTTC
CASSLNPSYNEQFF
>TRBJ2-4|TRBD1|many|TRBV27
TGTGCCAGCAGGACGACAGGGGGCAGTGGCAAAAACATTCAGTACTTC
CASRTTGGSGKNIQYF
>TRBJ1-3|.|many|TRBV20-1
TGCAGTGCTAGTGGCGAGCTCTCTGGAAACACCATATATTTT
CSASGELSGNTIYF
>TRBJ2-3|.|many|TRBV29-1
TGCAGCTCCCGCCTTGGTGCAGATACGCAGTATTTT
CSSRLGADTQYF
>TRBJ1-5|.|.|TRBV4-1
TGCGCCAGCAGCCAGGGCCTCGGGGATCAGCCCCAGCATTTT
CASSQGLGDQPQHF
>TRBJ2-1|TRBD2|many|TRBV7-2
TGTGCCAGCAGCTTTAGAACTAGCGGACTTAATGAGCAGTTCTTC
CASSFRTSGLNEQFF
>TRBJ2-7|.|.|TRBV24-1
TGTGCCACCAAGGAGGGGATAAGTCTCGAGCAGTACTTC
CATKEGISLEQYF
>TRBJ2-4|TRBD2|many|TRBV20-1
TGCAGTGCCGTAGCGGGAGGGCAGGGAAACATTCAGTACTTC
CSAVAGGQGNIQYF
>TRBJ2-7|.|few|TRBV3-1
TGTGCCAGCAGCCTCGGGACACCCTGGGCATCCTACGAGCAGTACTTC
CASSLGTPWASYEQYF
>TRBJ2-4|.|many|TRBV20-1
TGCAGTGCTAGTGAGGTCTCGGGGGCCAAAAACATTCAGTACTTC
CSASEVSGAKNIQYF
>TRBJ1-5|.|many|TRBV19
TGTGCCAGTAAATATAGCACCAGGAACAATCAGCCCCAGCATTTT
CASKYSTRNNQPQHF
>TRBJ1-1|.|many|TRBV11-2
TGTGCCAGCAGCTTAGGTCTGGGCTCTGAAGCTTTCTTT
CASSLGLGSEAFF
>TRBJ2-4|.|.|TRBV7-2
TGTGCCAGCAGCATTACCCCTGGGAAAAACATTCAGTACTTC
CASSITPGKNIQYF
>TRBJ2-3|.|many|TRBV20-1
TGCAGTGCTCGGTCAGATACGCAGTATTTT
CSARSDTQYF
>TRBJ2-4|.|many|TRBV15
TGTGCCACCAGCAAATCCGGGACACCGCTAGCCAAAAACATTCAGTACTTC
CATSKSGTPLAKNIQYF
>TRBJ2-1|TRBD2|many|TRBV5-5
TGTGCCAGCAGCAATGGACTAGCGGGAGACTATGAGCAGTTCTTC
CASSNGLAGDYEQFF
>TRBJ2-3|TRBD2|many|TRBV19
TGTGCCAGTAGTATGACCGCTAGCGGGACCACAGATACGCAGTATTTT
CASSMTASGTTDTQYF
>TRBJ1-5|.|many|TRBV19
TGTGCCAGTAGTATAGATCGGGGGCCCCTGCCCCAGCATTTT
CASSIDRGPLPQHF
>TRBJ2-1|TRBD2|many|TRBV20-1
TGCAGTGCTAGAACCCCCCAGCGGGAGACCGTAGTGAATGAGCAGTTCTTC
CSARTPQRETVVNEQFF
>TRBJ2-4|.|.|TRBV2
TGTGCCAGCAGTGAAGCCTACGGACTTATTCAGTACTTC
CASSEAYGLIQYF
>TRBJ1-5|.|few|TRBV3-1
TGTGCCAGCAGCCAAGTAGGGAATCAGCCCCAGCATTTT
CASSQVGNQPQHF
>TRBJ2-1|TRBD2|.|TRBV4-2
TGTGCCAGCAGCCTTCAAGCGGGAGGGGCCTACAATGAGCAGTTCTTC
CASSLQAGGAYNEQFF
>TRBJ2-5|TRBD1|few|TRBV5-1
TGTGCCAGCAGCTTAGGGCCGGACAGGGCTGCAGAGACCCAGTACTTC
CASSLGPDRAAETQYF
>TRBJ1-2|.|many|TRBV12-3/TRBV12-4
TGTGCCAGCAGTTTAGTTTGGATGCGTGGCTACACCTTC
CASSLVWMRGYTF
>TRBJ2-5|.|many|TRBV7-2
TGTGCCAGCAGCCTATTACTGTTAGGGGGGGGAGAGACCCAGTACTTC
CASSLLLLGGGETQYF
>TRBJ1-6|.|many|TRBV2
TGTGCCGTGCGGGACTCTCCAAATTCACCCCTCCACTTT
CAVRDSPNSPLHF
>TRBJ2-3|.|once|TRBV5-1
TGCGCCAGCAGCTGGGGCGAGGATGTCACGCAGTATTTT
CASSWGEDVTQYF
>TRBJ2-7|TRBD2|few|TRBV4-3
TGCGCCAGCAGCCATCTAGCGGGAGACGCCTACGAGCAGTACTTC
CASSHLAGDAYEQYF
>TRBJ2-1|TRBD2|.|TRBV4-1
TGCGCCAGCAGCCAAGTGGTGGCTAGCGGATACAATGAGCAGTTCTTC
CASSQVVASGYNEQFF
>TRBJ1-5|.|.|TRBV20-1
TGCAGTGCTGTACAGGGTCTAGGTAATCAGCCCCAGCATTTT
CSAVQGLGNQPQHF
>TRBJ2-5|TRBD1|many|TRBV6-2/TRBV6-3
TGTGCCAGCAGCCTTCCAGGGGGCGCGTGGGAGACCCAGTACTTC
CASSLPGGAWETQYF
>TRBJ1-4|.|many|TRBV19
TGTGCCAGTAGTACGGACAGACATAATGAAAAACTGTTTTTT
CASSTDRHNEKLFF
>TRBJ2-3|TRBD2|many|TRBV27
TGTGCCAGCAGTTTTGAGCGGGAGGGCCCAGATACGCAGTATTTT
CASSFEREGPDTQYF
>TRBJ2-6|.|many|TRBV13
TGTGCCAGCAGCTCGACAGTCCTCAGCTCTGGGGCCAACGTCCTGACTTTC
CASSSTVLSSGANVLTF
>TRBJ2-7|TRBD2|many|TRBV7-2
TGTGCCAGCAGCTGGGGGACTAGCGGGAGTTACGAGCAGTACTTC
CASSWGTSGSYEQYF
>TRBJ1-5|TRBD1|many|TRBV19
TGTGCCAGTAACAGGGGGCTTCAGCCCCAGCATTTT
CASNRGLQPQHF
>TRBJ2-3|TRBD1|many|TRBV19
TGTGCCAGTAGCCACGACAGGGTGGGCACAGATACGCAGTATTTT
CASSHDRVGTDTQYF
>TRBJ2-2|TRBD1|many|TRBV29-1
TGCAGCGTCCGGGACAGGGAAGCCGGGGAGCTGTTTTTT
CSVRDREAGELFF
>TRBJ2-1|.|medium-sized|TRBV11-2
TGTGCCAGCAGCTTAGATCGGCAGGACATCCAGCTCTTC
CASSLDRQDIQLF
>TRBJ2-5|TRBD2|many|TRBV11-1
TGTGCCAGCAGCCGCGGGACTAGCGGGATCTATTCCCTCCGGGAGACCCAGTACTTC
CASSRGTSGIYSLRETQYF
>TRBJ2-3|TRBD2|.|TRBV6-2/TRBV6-3
TGTGCCAGCAGTCCTACCGCGGCGGGAGGCTCCAGAGATACGCAGTATTTT
CASSPTAAGGSRDTQYF
>TRBJ2-1|TRBD1|.|TRBV2
TGTGCCAGCAGCGCCGGGACAGACTACAATGAGCAGTTCTTC
CASSAGTDYNEQFF
>TRBJ2-1|TRBD1|many|TRBV7-8
TGTGCCAGCAGCTGGATGACAGGGATATCCTACAATGAGCAGTTCTTC
CASSWMTGISYNEQFF
>TRBJ1-2|TRBD1|many|TRBV30
TGTGCCTGGAGTGTAGGAGGGGGCTCTAACTATGGCTACACCTTC
CAWSVGGGSNYGYTF
>TRBJ2-3|.|.|TRBV12-3/TRBV12-4
TGTGCCAGCAGTTGGGTCAGGGAAACAGATACGCAGTATTTT
CASSWVRETDTQYF